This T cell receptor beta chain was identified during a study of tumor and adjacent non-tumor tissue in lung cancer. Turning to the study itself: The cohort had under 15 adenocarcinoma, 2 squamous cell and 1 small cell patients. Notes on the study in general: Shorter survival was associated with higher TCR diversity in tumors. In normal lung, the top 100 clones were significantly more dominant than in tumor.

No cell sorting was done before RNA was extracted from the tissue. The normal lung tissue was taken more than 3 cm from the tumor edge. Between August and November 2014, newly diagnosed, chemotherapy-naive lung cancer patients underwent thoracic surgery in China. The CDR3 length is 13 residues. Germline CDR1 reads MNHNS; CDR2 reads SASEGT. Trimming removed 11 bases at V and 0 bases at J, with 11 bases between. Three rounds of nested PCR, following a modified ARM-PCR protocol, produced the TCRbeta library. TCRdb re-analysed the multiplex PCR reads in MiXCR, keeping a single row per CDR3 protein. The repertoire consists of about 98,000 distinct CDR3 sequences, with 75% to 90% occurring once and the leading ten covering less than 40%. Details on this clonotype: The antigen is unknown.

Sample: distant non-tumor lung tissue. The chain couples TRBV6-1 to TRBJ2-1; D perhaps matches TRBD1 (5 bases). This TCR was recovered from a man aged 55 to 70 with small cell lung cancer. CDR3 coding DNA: TGTGCCGCCCGACAGAGCTCCTACAATGAGCAGTTCTTC. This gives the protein CAARQSSYNEQFF.